Reported below is one T cell receptor beta chain. Which antigen it targets is not known. The record has no base qualities; no much larger clone is one base away. The CDR3, from cysteine to phenylalanine, totals 14 residues. This entry keeps only the CDR3 DNA: 42 bases, framed from base 1. The trim is 2 bases for V and 5 bases for J, with a gap of 7 bases between the germline ends. The germline V gene supplies CDR1 MGHRA and CDR2 YSYEKL. TCRbeta CDR3 regions were amplified from genomic DNA using the immunoSEQ Assay, a bias-controlled multiplex PCR. Processing in the source paper ran as follows. Nucleated cell counts per sample were estimated from amplification of reference gene primers within the assay. To quantify the absolute abundance of each unique TCRbeta CDR3 rearrangement, sequence reads were collapsed and filtered. For each sample, productive Simpson clonality was calculated as the square root of Simpson's diversity index over productive rearrangements. TCRdb stores this immuneACCESS table with in-frame sequences only. Part of the clones is absent; in the studies checked, under half of the shortfall reflects unresolved V genes, and no reason is known for the rest. V and J calls and clone size follow that table, whereas D and trimming were derived from the DNA. Counted in this sample were over 50,000 clones; roughly 79% of them appeared once. 15% of the sample belongs to the ten largest clones.

These data are taken from a study of blood T cell repertoires in COVID-19 (dated by TCRdb to 2019 to 2021). With respect to the entire study: Samples from collaborators originated in the United States, Italy and Spain and spanned both the acute and convalescent phases of COVID-19. The material from the prospective study consisted of cDNA or gDNA derived from T cells, B-cell-depleted T cells, or PBMCs. The dataset comprised deeply sampled blood TCRbeta repertoires from subjects exposed to, actively infected with, or recovered from COVID-19. A freely available public database, intended as a resource for researchers studying the immune response to SARS-CoV-2, is where the repertoires were released. The samples were drawn from two sources: the first 160 participants of the ongoing ImmuneRACE study, and 1,200 or so subjects contributed by 6 global collaborators. A de-identified subject ID, COVID-19 status, age in years and sex were almost always included in the sample metadata. Where available, HLA class I and class II types were obtained from metadata supplied by the sample provider rather than from assay-based typing.

Each collaborating institution followed its own protocols to collect whole blood in K2EDTA tubes. Collaborator samples were shipped for TCRbeta analysis as frozen whole blood, isolated PBMCs, or DNA extracted from either sample type. Broad study findings and their caveats: How much clinical and demographic metadata was included differed by source and by participant, and the metadata was provided uncurated.

The V and J genes are TRBV4-1 and TRBJ1-6; possibly the D gene is TRBD1, per 5 matching bases. The specimen was peripheral blood. The clonotype originates from a human donor with active or convalescent COVID-19. The donor label of this sample is uncertain. The DNA sequence follows: TGCGCCAGCAGCCAAACAGGAAATAATTCACCCCTCCACTTT. This encodes CASSQTGNNSPLHF.